These 11 T cell receptor beta chains originate from one sample sequenced in a study of blood T cell repertoires in COVID-19. Using immunoSEQ multiplex PCR, the repertoire was profiled, and TCRdb retains in-frame clones only, with some absent. The sample consists of fewer than 300,000 clones, less than 85% of them appearing once. Input material: peripheral blood. The receptor set was obtained from a woman under 30 with acute or convalescent COVID-19.

The chain couples TRBV20-1 to TRBJ2-3, with 11 bases identical to TRBD2. CDR3 length: 16 amino acids. Trimming cost V 3 bases and J 6 bases; bases outside gene matches: 11. The germline V gene has CDR1 DFQATT and CDR2 SNEGSKA (reference sequence). The CDR3 region has the DNA TGCAGTGCTAGTTTGGCCCTTAGCGGGAGGGAGGATACGCAGTATTTT. The encoded protein is CSASLALSGREDTQYF.

The chain is built from TRBV6-5 and TRBJ2-7; TRBD2 matches at 11 bases. The germline gives CDR1 MNHEY, CDR2 SVGAGI. CDR3 length: 14 amino acids. V lost 9 bases and J lost 5; bases outside the gene matches: 9. The CDR3 region has the DNA TGTGCCAGTTCGCTGACTAGCGGGATCGACGAGCAGTACTTC. This codes for CASSLTSGIDEQYF.

CDR3 in DNA: TGCAGTGCCTGGACAGCAAACATTCAGTACTTC. Protein product: CSAWTANIQYF. The V and J genes are TRBV20-1 and TRBJ2-4, with D possibly matching TRBD1 (6 bases). Germline assignment: CDR1 DFQATT and CDR2 SNEGSKA (reference sequence). The CDR3 totals 11 residues. Deletions cut 6 bases from V and 6 bases from J, with 9 bases between.

The chain couples TRBV3-1 (or the pseudogene TRBV3-2) to TRBJ2-4; 7 nucleotides align to TRBD2. CDR3 length: 18 residues. With 0 bases clipped from V and 0 bases from J, the junction kept 8 bases outside the gene matches. CDR1 and CDR2 (germline): LGHDT, YNNKEL (reference sequence). In DNA form, the CDR3 reads TGTGCCAGCAGCCAAGATCCGGGGGAGGGCCTAGCCAAAAACATTCAGTACTTC. This gives the protein CASSQDPGEGLAKNIQYF.

This clone was counted a few times. V and J are TRBV6-4 and TRBJ1-2, with 8 nucleotides matching TRBD1. Losses at the gene ends were 2 bases for V and 6 bases for J; bases not matched to a gene: 5. The CDR3 extends over 14 amino acids. Germline assignment: CDR1 MRHNA and CDR2 SNTAGT. The CDR3, as DNA: TGTGCCAGCAGTGACCGACAGGGGCGGGATGGCTACACCTTC. Amino acid sequence: CASSDRQGRDGYTF.

The chain links TRBV11-2 to TRBJ1-3; no definite D call. Trimming shortened V by 4 bases and J by 3 bases, and 10 bases separated the two germline ends. This CDR3 spans 14 amino acids. The germline gives CDR1 SGHAT, CDR2 FQNNGV. CDR3 protein: CASSSPSVGNTIYF. DNA for the CDR3: TGTGCCAGCAGCTCCCCCTCGGTTGGAAACACCATATATTTT.

The V and J genes are TRBV12-3 or TRBV12-4 and TRBJ2-5; D possibly corresponds to TRBD2 (7 bases). The V end lost 8 bases, the J end lost 4 bases, and 11 bases lay between the germline ends. CDR3 size: 12 residues. CDR3 loop: CASRGGAETQYF. In DNA form, the CDR3 reads TGTGCCAGCCGTGGGGGGGCAGAGACCCAGTACTTC.

This clone was found a few times. The chain uses TRBV2 and TRBJ2-1; 10 bases align to TRBD2. Germline V CDR1 and CDR2: SNHLY, FYNNEI. CDR3 length equals 14 residues. V was pared by 10 bases and J by 1 base, with 4 bases of the junction left unmatched. CDR3 amino acids: CATSGLASYNEQFF. CDR3 coding DNA: TGTGCCACCTCGGGACTAGCGTCCTACAATGAGCAGTTCTTC.

This chain uses TRBV4-2 with TRBJ2-5; 8 bases are shared with TRBD2. The CDR3 contains 15 residues. Germline V gene lookup returns CDR1 LGHNA and CDR2 YNFKEQ. Germline trimming cut 0 bases from V and 4 bases from J; bases unmatched to any gene: 4. CDR3 in amino acids: CASSQDPRGGETQYF. CDR3 in DNA: TGTGCCAGCAGCCAAGACCCCCGGGGGGGAGAGACCCAGTACTTC.

In nucleotides, the CDR3 is TGCGCCAGCAGCCAGATTACGGGGGAAGCCTACGAGCAGTACTTC. This translates into CASSQITGEAYEQYF. The chain has TRBV4-3 and TRBJ2-7; tentative D call: TRBD2 (6 bases). The CDR3 is made up of 15 amino acids. The germline CDR1 and CDR2 sequences are LGHNA and YSLEER. Trimming removed 3 bases at V and 2 bases at J, with 14 bases between.

V and J are TRBV10-2 and TRBJ2-1; 10 bases are shared with TRBD2. This CDR3 comprises 14 residues. The V gene end was trimmed by 7 bases and the J gene end by 9 bases; junction bases not matched to a gene: 9. The germline V gene encodes CDR1 WSHSY and CDR2 SAAADI. The CDR3 loop reads CASMLGLAAGEQFF. The CDR3, as DNA: TGCGCCAGCATGCTCGGACTAGCGGCCGGTGAGCAGTTCTTC.